This TCR beta chain was captured by sequencing in a study of beta chain features in type 1 diabetes. Overall study results and limits: Moderate yet significant TCRB CDR3 shortening was seen in Type 1 diabetes patients in all four CD4+ subsets. Cells with high TCR expression could be over-represented when cDNA is sequenced.

Trimming removed 10 bases at V and 3 bases at J, with 16 bases between. This CDR3 comprises 13 residues. Germline V lookup: CDR1 MGHDK, CDR2 SYGVNS. The whole isolated RNA underwent reverse transcription, so sequencing captured expressed TCRB transcripts. TCRdb's table, derived via immunoSEQ multiplex PCR, lists solely in-frame clones and lacks some. The sample records more than 300,000 clones, roughly 12% being singletons. This clone was seen a few times. The target antigen is unknown. The sequenced material came from naive CD4+ T cells from blood. This sequence joins TRBV25-1 and TRBJ2-7; D might be TRBD2 (5 bases). The TCR comes from a woman between 18 and 29 years old with type 1 diabetes. The CDR3 nucleotides read TGTGCCACCCTCCCCCAGGCGGGCTACGAGCAGTACTTC. Amino acids: CATLPQAGYEQYF.